The rows below give T cell receptor beta chains drawn from one sample of a study of cytomegalovirus exposure and HLA in healthy donors. Data came from immunoSEQ multiplex PCR; TCRdb stores just in-frame clones and leaves some out. The sample includes 150,000 to 200,000 clones, 70% to 90% seen only once; the top ten take 2% to 2.5%. The specimen was PBMCs. The origin of the receptors is a man aged 18 to 30 in good health and CMV-seropositive. Both conserved end residues are part of each CDR3. D genes are given only for firm matches. Clone size is shown for a subset of rows, as once, few, many or a class of expanded clone.

j_call: TRBJ1-3
clone_size: .
d_call: .
cdr3_length: 12
v_call: TRBV2
cdr3_nt: TGTGCCAGCAATCTCCGGAGGGACACCATATATTTT
cdr3_aa: CASNLRRDTIYF

j_call: TRBJ2-1
clone_size: once
d_call: .
cdr3_length: 13
v_call: TRBV27
cdr3_nt: TGTGCCAGCAAGGCCGGGGCCTACAATGAGCAGTTCTTC
cdr3_aa: CASKAGAYNEQFF

j_call: TRBJ1-4
clone_size: .
d_call: .
cdr3_length: 15
v_call: TRBV6-1
cdr3_nt: TGTGCCAGCAGTGAACCGGGCAGGGTCCAGGGGAAACTGTTTTTT
cdr3_aa: CASSEPGRVQGKLFF

j_call: TRBJ2-2
clone_size: .
d_call: TRBD2
cdr3_length: 15
v_call: TRBV5-4
cdr3_nt: TGTGCCAGCAGCTTGGGGGCGGGGGTGTCCGGGGAGCTGTTTTTT
cdr3_aa: CASSLGAGVSGELFF

j_call: TRBJ1-2
clone_size: .
d_call: .
cdr3_length: 17
v_call: TRBV5-6
cdr3_nt: TGTGCCAGCAGCGTACCTCGAGAGCCTGTTGTTACCTATGGCTACACCTTC
cdr3_aa: CASSVPREPVVTYGYTF

j_call: TRBJ2-7
clone_size: .
d_call: .
cdr3_length: 14
v_call: TRBV6-5
cdr3_nt: TGTGCCAGCAGTCCCTTCGGGAGCTCCTACGAGCAGTACTTC
cdr3_aa: CASSPFGSSYEQYF

j_call: TRBJ2-3
clone_size: .
d_call: TRBD1
cdr3_length: 15
v_call: TRBV7-9
cdr3_nt: TGTGCCAGCAGCCGAAACAGGGGGCCGGCAGATACGCAGTATTTT
cdr3_aa: CASSRNRGPADTQYF

j_call: TRBJ2-6
clone_size: .
d_call: .
cdr3_length: 20
v_call: TRBV4-1
cdr3_nt: TGCGCCAGCAGCCAAGATAGGACGATGGACTCATACTCTGGGGCCAACGTCCTGACTTTC
cdr3_aa: CASSQDRTMDSYSGANVLTF

j_call: TRBJ2-1
clone_size: .
d_call: .
cdr3_length: 15
v_call: TRBV7-9
cdr3_nt: TGTGCCAGCAGCCCCAAGGGGGGGCCGGGGAATGAGCAGTTCTTC
cdr3_aa: CASSPKGGPGNEQFF

j_call: TRBJ2-6
clone_size: .
d_call: .
cdr3_length: 19
v_call: TRBV27
cdr3_nt: TGTGCCAGCAGTTTATCGAACCTGAGCGGAGGCTCTGGGGCCAACGTCCTGACTTTC
cdr3_aa: CASSLSNLSGGSGANVLTF

j_call: TRBJ2-1
clone_size: .
d_call: .
cdr3_length: 15
v_call: TRBV18
cdr3_nt: TGTGCCAGCTCACCAACGGGGAGCCCTTACAATGAGCAGTTCTTC
cdr3_aa: CASSPTGSPYNEQFF

j_call: TRBJ1-1
clone_size: .
d_call: TRBD1
cdr3_length: 15
v_call: TRBV18
cdr3_nt: TGTGCCAGCTCACGTACCGGGACAGGGGGCACTGAAGCTTTCTTT
cdr3_aa: CASSRTGTGGTEAFF

j_call: TRBJ1-3
clone_size: .
d_call: .
cdr3_length: 14
v_call: TRBV6-5
cdr3_nt: TGTGCCAGCATCCCTAGGGGGTCTGGAAACACCATATATTTT
cdr3_aa: CASIPRGSGNTIYF

j_call: TRBJ2-5
clone_size: .
d_call: .
cdr3_length: 13
v_call: TRBV7-9
cdr3_nt: TGTGCCAGCAGACCAACCCCGGGTGATACCCAGTACTTC
cdr3_aa: CASRPTPGDTQYF

j_call: TRBJ2-2
clone_size: .
d_call: .
cdr3_length: 12
v_call: TRBV10-3
cdr3_nt: TGTGCCATCAGTGAAGGGGTTGGGGAGCTGTTTTTT
cdr3_aa: CAISEGVGELFF

j_call: TRBJ1-1
clone_size: .
d_call: .
cdr3_length: 13
v_call: TRBV12-5
cdr3_nt: TGTGCTAGTGCCCCGAGGGGGGGTGATGAAGCTTTCTTT
cdr3_aa: CASAPRGGDEAFF

j_call: TRBJ1-3
clone_size: few
d_call: .
cdr3_length: 16
v_call: TRBV5-1
cdr3_nt: TGCGCCAGCAGCAGTGGAGGGGCGAGCTCTGGAAACACCATATATTTT
cdr3_aa: CASSSGGASSGNTIYF

j_call: TRBJ2-7
clone_size: .
d_call: .
cdr3_length: 12
v_call: TRBV25-1
cdr3_nt: TGTGCCAGCAGCCCAGGGGACTACGAGCAGTACTTC
cdr3_aa: CASSPGDYEQYF

j_call: TRBJ2-2
clone_size: .
d_call: .
cdr3_length: 17
v_call: TRBV5-1
cdr3_nt: TGCGCCAGCAGCTTGGCCATCGGCCGGGGAAGGACCGGGGAGCTGTTTTTT
cdr3_aa: CASSLAIGRGRTGELFF

j_call: TRBJ2-1
clone_size: .
d_call: .
cdr3_length: 12
v_call: TRBV7-9
cdr3_nt: TGTGCCAGCAGGGGGGGGCGCAATGAGCAGTTCTTC
cdr3_aa: CASRGGRNEQFF

j_call: TRBJ1-3
clone_size: .
d_call: TRBD1
cdr3_length: 15
v_call: TRBV5-1
cdr3_nt: TGCGCCAGCAGCGACGGGACAGGCTCTGGAAACACCATATATTTT
cdr3_aa: CASSDGTGSGNTIYF

j_call: TRBJ2-2
clone_size: once
d_call: TRBD2
cdr3_length: 15
v_call: TRBV2
cdr3_nt: TGTGCCAGCAGGATGGGGCTAGCGGGGACCGGGGAGCTGTTTTTT
cdr3_aa: CASRMGLAGTGELFF

j_call: TRBJ2-1
clone_size: .
d_call: .
cdr3_length: 13
v_call: TRBV21-1
cdr3_nt: TGTGCCAGCAGCAATTCCCAGGCCAATGAGCAGTTCTTC
cdr3_aa: CASSNSQANEQFF

j_call: TRBJ2-3
clone_size: medium-sized
d_call: TRBD2
cdr3_length: 17
v_call: TRBV4-2
cdr3_nt: TGTGCCAGCAGCCAAGAGGGTTCCGCGGCTAGCGGAGATACGCAGTATTTT
cdr3_aa: CASSQEGSAASGDTQYF

j_call: TRBJ1-3
clone_size: .
d_call: .
cdr3_length: 13
v_call: TRBV6-1
cdr3_nt: TGTGCCAGCACCGCCGGGTGGGGAAACACCATATATTTT
cdr3_aa: CASTAGWGNTIYF

j_call: TRBJ2-5
clone_size: .
d_call: TRBD2
cdr3_length: 14
v_call: TRBV28
cdr3_nt: TGTGCCAGCAGACACGGGGGGGCCGGGGAGACCCAGTACTTC
cdr3_aa: CASRHGGAGETQYF

j_call: TRBJ1-6
clone_size: .
d_call: .
cdr3_length: 14
v_call: TRBV7-9
cdr3_nt: TGTGCCAGCAGTCCCGACATCTATAATTCACCCCTCCACTTT
cdr3_aa: CASSPDIYNSPLHF

j_call: TRBJ2-2
clone_size: .
d_call: TRBD1
cdr3_length: 16
v_call: TRBV2
cdr3_nt: TGTGCCAGCAGGAGAGAGACAGGGGGCCGCACCGGGGAGCTGTTTTTT
cdr3_aa: CASRRETGGRTGELFF

j_call: TRBJ2-5
clone_size: .
d_call: TRBD2
cdr3_length: 16
v_call: TRBV7-2
cdr3_nt: TGTGCCAGCAGCTCCGGACTAGCGGGGGATCAAGAGACCCAGTACTTC
cdr3_aa: CASSSGLAGDQETQYF

j_call: TRBJ1-1
clone_size: once
d_call: .
cdr3_length: 15
v_call: TRBV5-1
cdr3_nt: TGCGCCAGCAGCTTGTTTTCCAGTATGAACACTGAAGCTTTCTTT
cdr3_aa: CASSLFSSMNTEAFF

j_call: TRBJ2-3
clone_size: .
d_call: TRBD2
cdr3_length: 16
v_call: TRBV13
cdr3_nt: TGTGCCAGCAGCTTACCACGGGGGGGCGTCACAGATACGCAGTATTTT
cdr3_aa: CASSLPRGGVTDTQYF

j_call: TRBJ1-2
clone_size: .
d_call: TRBD1
cdr3_length: 14
v_call: TRBV19
cdr3_nt: TGTGCCAGTACCCCGACAGGGGGCAGTTATGGCTACACCTTC
cdr3_aa: CASTPTGGSYGYTF

j_call: TRBJ2-5
clone_size: .
d_call: TRBD2
cdr3_length: 16
v_call: TRBV7-2
cdr3_nt: TGTGCCAGCAGCCTAATTAGCGGGGGGGCCAAAGAGACCCAGTACTTC
cdr3_aa: CASSLISGGAKETQYF

j_call: TRBJ2-7
clone_size: .
d_call: TRBD2
cdr3_length: 15
v_call: TRBV7-3
cdr3_nt: TGTGCCAGCAGCTTAACGTCGAGCGGGGGATACGAGCAGTACTTC
cdr3_aa: CASSLTSSGGYEQYF

j_call: TRBJ1-4
clone_size: few
d_call: .
cdr3_length: 15
v_call: TRBV5-6
cdr3_nt: TGTGCCAGCAGCCGCCGGGGGTGGCGGGATGAAAAACTGTTTTTT
cdr3_aa: CASSRRGWRDEKLFF

j_call: TRBJ2-2
clone_size: .
d_call: .
cdr3_length: 15
v_call: TRBV5-1
cdr3_nt: TGCGCCAGCAGCTTGGGTGACTCGAACACCGGGGAGCTGTTTTTT
cdr3_aa: CASSLGDSNTGELFF

j_call: TRBJ1-1
clone_size: .
d_call: .
cdr3_length: 16
v_call: TRBV7-8
cdr3_nt: TGTGCCAGCAGCCCCGATCGTGGGGGGTTCAACACTGAAGCTTTCTTT
cdr3_aa: CASSPDRGGFNTEAFF

j_call: TRBJ2-7
clone_size: .
d_call: TRBD2
cdr3_length: 14
v_call: TRBV27
cdr3_nt: TGTGCCAGCAGGCTTGGACTAGCGGACTACGAGCAGTACTTC
cdr3_aa: CASRLGLADYEQYF

j_call: TRBJ2-7
clone_size: .
d_call: TRBD2
cdr3_length: 16
v_call: TRBV19
cdr3_nt: TGTGCCAGTAGTATAGATCTATTCGGGGGGGCGGAGGAGCAGTACTTC
cdr3_aa: CASSIDLFGGAEEQYF

j_call: TRBJ2-5
clone_size: .
d_call: .
cdr3_length: 13
v_call: TRBV7-3
cdr3_nt: TGTGCCAGCAGCTCCCAGAACGGGGAGACCCAGTACTTC
cdr3_aa: CASSSQNGETQYF

j_call: TRBJ2-3
clone_size: once
d_call: .
cdr3_length: 14
v_call: TRBV5-4
cdr3_nt: TGTGCCAGCAGCTTTGAGCGCGGCACAGATACGCAGTATTTT
cdr3_aa: CASSFERGTDTQYF

j_call: TRBJ2-1
clone_size: .
d_call: TRBD1
cdr3_length: 16
v_call: TRBV18
cdr3_nt: TGTGCCAGCTCAGGACTACCGGGACAGGCTGTCAATGAGCAGTTCTTC
cdr3_aa: CASSGLPGQAVNEQFF

j_call: TRBJ2-1
clone_size: .
d_call: .
cdr3_length: 14
v_call: TRBV7-2
cdr3_nt: TGTGCCAGCAGCCCAGCGGACAGCTACAATGAGCAGTTCTTC
cdr3_aa: CASSPADSYNEQFF

j_call: TRBJ1-2
clone_size: .
d_call: .
cdr3_length: 13
v_call: TRBV7-3
cdr3_nt: TGTGCCAGCAGCGGAGACGGAGTCTATGGCTACACCTTC
cdr3_aa: CASSGDGVYGYTF

j_call: TRBJ2-5
clone_size: .
d_call: TRBD2
cdr3_length: 15
v_call: TRBV9
cdr3_nt: TGTGCCAGCAGCGTAGTACCGGGGGGACGGGAGACCCAGTACTTC
cdr3_aa: CASSVVPGGRETQYF

j_call: TRBJ1-2
clone_size: .
d_call: TRBD1
cdr3_length: 15
v_call: TRBV7-8
cdr3_nt: TGTGCCAGCAGCTTCGGGACAGGGCGGAACTATGGCTACACTTTC
cdr3_aa: CASSFGTGRNYGYTF

j_call: TRBJ2-5
clone_size: .
d_call: TRBD2
cdr3_length: 15
v_call: TRBV5-6
cdr3_nt: TGTGCCAGCAGCTTGGCCGGGGGGGGGAAAGAGACCCAGTACTTC
cdr3_aa: CASSLAGGGKETQYF

j_call: TRBJ2-3
clone_size: .
d_call: TRBD1
cdr3_length: 15
v_call: TRBV19
cdr3_nt: TGTGCCAGTAGTACCCCAACAGGGGGCACAGATACGCAGTATTTT
cdr3_aa: CASSTPTGGTDTQYF

j_call: TRBJ1-2
clone_size: .
d_call: TRBD1
cdr3_length: 16
v_call: TRBV18
cdr3_nt: TGTGCCAGCTCGGAGGACAGGGCAGATAGGAACTATGGCTACACCTTC
cdr3_aa: CASSEDRADRNYGYTF

j_call: TRBJ1-2
clone_size: few
d_call: TRBD1
cdr3_length: 14
v_call: TRBV27
cdr3_nt: TGTGCCAGCAGTCTTACAGGGGATAACTATGGCTACACCTTC
cdr3_aa: CASSLTGDNYGYTF

j_call: TRBJ1-2
clone_size: .
d_call: TRBD1
cdr3_length: 14
v_call: TRBV29-1
cdr3_nt: TGCAGCGCTGACGGGACAGGGTGGGACTATGGCTACACCTTC
cdr3_aa: CSADGTGWDYGYTF

j_call: TRBJ2-7
clone_size: .
d_call: .
cdr3_length: 12
v_call: TRBV5-1
cdr3_nt: TGCGCCAGCAGCGCAGGGACCTACGAGCAGTACTTC
cdr3_aa: CASSAGTYEQYF

j_call: TRBJ1-2
clone_size: .
d_call: .
cdr3_length: 14
v_call: TRBV5-6
cdr3_nt: TGTGCCAGCAGCTTGTTCACGGGGAACTATGGCTACACCTTC
cdr3_aa: CASSLFTGNYGYTF

j_call: TRBJ1-2
clone_size: .
d_call: .
cdr3_length: 12
v_call: TRBV6-6
cdr3_nt: TGTGCCTCTCACTCCGAAGACTATGGCTACACCTTC
cdr3_aa: CASHSEDYGYTF

j_call: TRBJ1-4
clone_size: .
d_call: TRBD1
cdr3_length: 14
v_call: TRBV5-8
cdr3_nt: TGTGCCAGCAGCCCGACAGGGGGTGTCGAAAAACTGTTTTTT
cdr3_aa: CASSPTGGVEKLFF

j_call: TRBJ2-7
clone_size: .
d_call: .
cdr3_length: 12
v_call: TRBV30
cdr3_nt: TGTGCCTGGAGCAGCTCAGGGGACAAGCAGTACTTC
cdr3_aa: CAWSSSGDKQYF

j_call: TRBJ1-2
clone_size: .
d_call: .
cdr3_length: 13
v_call: TRBV6-7
cdr3_nt: TGTGCCAGCAGTCCCAGATCTAACTATGGCTACACCTTC
cdr3_aa: CASSPRSNYGYTF

j_call: TRBJ1-2
clone_size: .
d_call: .
cdr3_length: 14
v_call: TRBV5-1
cdr3_nt: TGCGCCAGCAGCTTAGGGGGGGATGGCTATGGCTACACCTTC
cdr3_aa: CASSLGGDGYGYTF

j_call: TRBJ2-7
clone_size: .
d_call: .
cdr3_length: 14
v_call: TRBV5-1
cdr3_nt: TGCGCCAGCAGCTTGGCCGGCGGCAACCACGAGCAGTACTTC
cdr3_aa: CASSLAGGNHEQYF

j_call: TRBJ1-6
clone_size: .
d_call: .
cdr3_length: 12
v_call: TRBV19
cdr3_nt: TGTGCCAGTAGTTATCAGAATTCACCCCTCCACTTT
cdr3_aa: CASSYQNSPLHF